These T cell receptor beta chains were read from a single sample in a study of cytomegalovirus exposure and HLA in healthy donors. Assay used: immunoSEQ multiplex PCR; TCRdb lists only in-frame clones, some missing. The sample shows about 100,000 clones, 60% to 75% of them seen only once. The source material was PBMCs. These TCRs come from a young man in good health and CMV-seronegative. Both conserved end residues are part of each CDR3. D genes are given only for firm matches. Size values are once, few and many counts, or a class for expanded clones, and some rows have none.

D gene: TRBD1
V gene: TRBV13
clone size: .
J gene: TRBJ1-1
CDR3 DNA: TGTGCCAGCAGCCCCCGGGGACAGGGGCCTCCGAACACTGAAGCTTTCTTT
CDR3 protein: CASSPRGQGPPNTEAFF

D gene: .
V gene: TRBV7-9
clone size: .
J gene: TRBJ2-5
CDR3 DNA: TGTGCCAGCAGCTTCACGGCAGGGATAGAGACCCAGTACTTC
CDR3 protein: CASSFTAGIETQYF

D gene: .
V gene: TRBV6-6
clone size: once
J gene: TRBJ2-2
CDR3 DNA: TGTGCCAGCAGTTACGCAGGGGATTACACCGGGGAGCTGTTTTTT
CDR3 protein: CASSYAGDYTGELFF

D gene: TRBD1
V gene: TRBV11-2
clone size: .
J gene: TRBJ2-7
CDR3 DNA: TGTGCCAGCAGCTCTAGCCTCCGGGACAGGGGAAGATACGAGCAGTACTTC
CDR3 protein: CASSSSLRDRGRYEQYF

D gene: TRBD2
V gene: TRBV9
clone size: few
J gene: TRBJ2-5
CDR3 DNA: TGTGCCAGCAGCCCCCCTAGCGGGGGCAGGGAGACCCAGTACTTC
CDR3 protein: CASSPPSGGRETQYF

D gene: .
V gene: TRBV15
clone size: .
J gene: TRBJ1-1
CDR3 DNA: TGTGCCACCAGCAGAGATCCCCAGACAGGACAGAACACTGAAGCTTTCTTT
CDR3 protein: CATSRDPQTGQNTEAFF

D gene: TRBD1
V gene: TRBV5-4
clone size: .
J gene: TRBJ2-5
CDR3 DNA: TGTGCCAGCAGCTTGGATCCGGGACAGGAGGAGACCCAGTACTTC
CDR3 protein: CASSLDPGQEETQYF

D gene: .
V gene: TRBV4-1
clone size: .
J gene: TRBJ2-7
CDR3 DNA: TGCGCCAGCAGCCAAGACTTCGAGCAGTACTTC
CDR3 protein: CASSQDFEQYF

D gene: TRBD2
V gene: TRBV5-4
clone size: .
J gene: TRBJ2-7
CDR3 DNA: TGTGCCAGCAGCCCCGGGACTAGCGGGTTTGATGAGCAGTACTTC
CDR3 protein: CASSPGTSGFDEQYF

D gene: TRBD2
V gene: TRBV27
clone size: once
J gene: TRBJ2-2
CDR3 DNA: TGTGCCAGCAGTTTAACGACTAGCGGGGGGGTCCGGGAGCTGTTTTTT
CDR3 protein: CASSLTTSGGVRELFF

D gene: .
V gene: TRBV29-1
clone size: .
J gene: TRBJ2-1
CDR3 DNA: TGCAGCGGACAGATGTTAGGGGGATACAATGAGCAGTTCTTC
CDR3 protein: CSGQMLGGYNEQFF

D gene: .
V gene: TRBV11-1
clone size: few
J gene: TRBJ1-4
CDR3 DNA: TGTGCCAGCAGCTACAAACCAACTAATGAAAAACTGTTTTTT
CDR3 protein: CASSYKPTNEKLFF

D gene: TRBD1
V gene: TRBV6-1
clone size: .
J gene: TRBJ1-3
CDR3 DNA: TGTGCCAGCAGTGAACCGGGACAGGGGGATGGAAACACCATATATTTT
CDR3 protein: CASSEPGQGDGNTIYF

D gene: TRBD1
V gene: TRBV27
clone size: .
J gene: TRBJ1-2
CDR3 DNA: TGTGCCAGCAGCCCTGACAGGGCCTTTACCTATGGCTACACCTTC
CDR3 protein: CASSPDRAFTYGYTF

D gene: .
V gene: TRBV15
clone size: .
J gene: TRBJ1-4
CDR3 DNA: TGTGCCACGAGACTGACGGCGGCAACTAATGAAAAACTGTTTTTT
CDR3 protein: CATRLTAATNEKLFF

D gene: TRBD2
V gene: TRBV11-2
clone size: .
J gene: TRBJ2-3
CDR3 DNA: TGTGCCAGCAGCTTAGTGTCGGGGCCGGGGGGGCAGTATTTT
CDR3 protein: CASSLVSGPGGQYF

D gene: TRBD1
V gene: TRBV6-5
clone size: .
J gene: TRBJ2-7
CDR3 DNA: TGTGCCAGCAGTCGGGACAGGGGGCCTTCCTACGAGCAGTACTTC
CDR3 protein: CASSRDRGPSYEQYF